Below, 20 T cell receptor beta chains from the same sample are listed, as sequenced in a study of OX40 agonist ivuxolimab in advanced cancers. The library was generated by the immunoSEQ multiplex PCR assay. Here the immuneACCESS table is served through TCRdb, limited to in-frame sequences with V and J called. Missing clones are a known gap in these copies; in checked studies unresolved V genes cover under half, and the rest lacks a known reason. Across this sample there are 25,000 to 30,000 clones, with approximately 88% seen only once. The biggest ten clones account for about a sixth of the sample. The material was CD4+ or CD8+ T cells sorted from blood, obtained in a trial of the OX40 agonist ivuxolimab. All receptors come from an adult with an advanced solid tumor such as melanoma, head and neck, liver or kidney cancer.

This clone has only one observation. The rearrangement joins TRBV15 to TRBJ2-7, with 7 bases aligning to TRBD1. Germline V gene data show CDR1 as LNHNV and CDR2 as YYDKDF (reference sequence). CDR3 length: 13 residues. V lost 8 bases and J lost 5; bases outside the gene matches: 9. CDR3 residues: CATSPDRTNEQYF. DNA for the CDR3: TGTGCCACCTCGCCGGACAGGACGAACGAGCAGTACTTC.

V and J are TRBV5-6 and TRBJ2-3; D possibly matches TRBD1 or TRBD2 (5 bases each). Trimming took off 0 bases at V and 4 bases at J, with 9 bases between the two ends. This CDR3 is built from 14 residues. Germline V gene sequence: CDR1 SGHDT, CDR2 YYEEEE. CDR3 DNA sequence: TGTGCCAGCAGCTTGGGAGGGGCGGCAGATACGCAGTATTTT. Protein product: CASSLGGAADTQYF. Variable domain in full (rest from reference TRBV5-6 and TRBJ2-3): DAGVTQSPTHLIKTRGQQVTLRCSPKSGHDTVSWYQQALGQGPQFIFQYYEEEERQRGNFPDRFSGHQFPNYSSELNVNALLLGDSALYLCASSLGGAADTQYFGPGTRLTVL.

This sequence joins TRBV30 and TRBJ2-3; maybe TRBD1 (6 bases). The CDR3 extends over 21 amino acids. The germline gives CDR1 GTSNPN, CDR2 SVGIG (reference sequence). Between the trimmed V and J ends, which lost 2 bases and 0 bases, there was a span of 30 bases. The CDR3 here is CAWSFSGTLPWGLSSTDTQYF. The CDR3 region has the DNA TGTGCCTGGAGTTTCTCCGGGACCCTACCCTGGGGGCTATCTAGCACAGATACGCAGTATTTT. The full variable domain, in which reference TRBV30 and TRBJ2-3 provide the parts outside the CDR3, is SQTIHQWPATLVQPVGSPLSLECTVEGTSNPNLYWYRQAAGRGLQLLFYSVGIGQISSEVPQNLSASRPQDRQFILSSKKLLLSDSGFYLCAWSFSGTLPWGLSSTDTQYFGPGTRLTVL.

The rearrangement uses TRBV9 and TRBJ2-7; a weak D match, TRBD2 (5 bases). Looked up from germline, CDR1 is SGDLS and CDR2 is YYNGEE. CDR3 length: 12 residues. V lost 3 bases and J 4 bases, leaving 8 bases between the germline ends. CDR3 coding DNA: TGTGCCAGCAGCGCCCCGGGGTACGAGCAGTACTTC. This translates into CASSAPGYEQYF.

The genes are TRBV29-1 and TRBJ2-1; 8 nucleotides line up with TRBD2. V lost 4 bases and J lost 9; bases outside the gene matches: 5. CDR1 and CDR2 from the germline V gene are SQVTM and ANQGSEA. This CDR3 spans 12 amino acids. CDR3 DNA sequence: TGCAGCGTTGGAGCGGGAGTCGGTGAGCAGTTCTTC. This codes for CSVGAGVGEQFF.

The chain combines TRBV9 with TRBJ2-7, with 9 positions matching TRBD1. Germline loops: CDR1 SGDLS, CDR2 YYNGEE. The V segment lost 3 bases and the J segment 5 bases; nucleotides outside the gene matches: 9. This CDR3 spans 15 amino acids. CDR3: CASSARTGVGDEQYF. CDR3 DNA sequence: TGTGCCAGCAGCGCCCGGACAGGGGTTGGCGACGAGCAGTACTTC.

The V and J genes are TRBV7-2 and TRBJ2-1; 10 bases map to TRBD2. J lost 4 bases, V lost 1 base, and 4 bases had no gene match. Germline-derived CDR1 and CDR2 are SGHTA and FQGNSA. The CDR3 totals 16 residues. CDR3 residues: CASSLDASGGYNEQFF. In DNA form, the CDR3 reads TGTGCCAGCAGCTTAGACGCTAGCGGGGGTTACAATGAGCAGTTCTTC. The full variable domain, with the rest looked up from reference TRBV7-2 and TRBJ2-1, is GAGVSQSPSNKVTEKGKDVELRCDPISGHTALYWYRQSLGQGLEFLIYFQGNSAPDKSGLPSDRFSAERTGGSVSTLTIQRTQQEDSAVYLCASSLDASGGYNEQFFGPGTRLTVL.

CDR3 sequence reads: CASSQEAAGVPDTQYF. The CDR3 region has the DNA TGCGCCAGCAGCCAAGAGGCAGCAGGTGTTCCAGATACGCAGTATTTT. The chain combines TRBV4-1 with TRBJ2-3; no clear D. The germline V gene has CDR1 MGHRA and CDR2 YSYEKL. This CDR3 contains 16 residues. V shed 0 bases and J shed 4 bases, with 14 bases lying between them.

V is TRBV28 and J is TRBJ1-6, with TRBD1 matching 11 bases. V was clipped by 5 bases and J by 10 bases; unmatched bases: 13. CDR1 is MDHEN and CDR2 is SYDVKM in the germline V gene. This CDR3 contains 17 residues. The CDR3 DNA reads as TGTGCCAGCAGTCCCGACGCCGGACAGGGGGCTAGGTCACCCCTCCACTTT. Its protein is CASSPDAGQGARSPLHF.

This clone was observed a few times. The chain is built from TRBV7-9 and TRBJ1-2; 9 bases map to TRBD1. This CDR3 spans 15 amino acids. Trimming at V came to 5 bases and at J to 4 bases, leaving 8 bases not matched to a gene. From germline, CDR1 is SEHNR and CDR2 FQNEAQ (reference sequence). The DNA of the CDR3 is TGTGCCAGCAGCCAGCCAACAGGGGGCGCCTATGGCTACACCTTC. Protein sequence: CASSQPTGGAYGYTF.

In the case of this clone: This specimen includes other DNA sequences encoding the same CDR3. The chain employs TRBV11-2 and TRBJ2-7; D is possibly TRBD1 (5 bases). V lost 1 base and J lost 2, with 9 bases in between. This CDR3 contains 14 residues. Germline lookup yields CDR1 SGHAT and CDR2 FQNNGV. The CDR3 nucleotides are TGTGCCAGCAGCTTAGGGCAGGGCCCCTACGAGCAGTACTTC. Translation gives CASSLGQGPYEQYF. Complete variable domain (other parts from reference TRBV11-2 and TRBJ2-7): EAGVAQSPRYKIIEKRQSVAFWCNPISGHATLYWYQQILGQGPKLLIQFQNNGVVDDSQLPKDRFSAERLKGVDSTLKIQPAKLEDSAVYLCASSLGQGPYEQYFGPGTRLTVT.

This clone appeared a few times. The chain employs TRBV15 and TRBJ1-2, with no clear D. From germline, CDR1 is LNHNV and CDR2 YYDKDF (reference sequence). V gave up 4 bases and J gave up 1 base, with 16 bases separating them. This CDR3 is built from 16 residues. The CDR3 reads CATSTEPRPFNYGYTF. The DNA for the CDR3 is TGTGCCACCAGCACTGAACCAAGACCGTTTAACTATGGCTACACCTTC.

V gene TRBV7-9 combines with J gene TRBJ2-7; D might be TRBD2 (5 bases). The CDR3 length is 13 residues. Trimming shortened V by 1 base and J by 7 bases, and 11 bases separated the two germline ends. The V gene's germline CDR1 is SEHNR and CDR2 FQNEAQ (reference sequence). The CDR3 region has the DNA TGTGCCAGCAGCTTAGAACCCTGGGAGGAGCAGTACTTC. Translation: CASSLEPWEEQYF.

The J gene is TRBJ1-1, the V gene TRBV12-5, with a possible D match to TRBD1 (5 bases). Germline V gene data show CDR1 as LGHNT and CDR2 as FRNRAP. Trimming took 2 bases from V and 2 from J, leaving 15 bases between them. This CDR3 spans 16 amino acids. CDR3 sequence: CASGLLGGGRNTEAFF. For the CDR3, the DNA is TGTGCTAGTGGTTTGTTGGGGGGAGGTAGAAACACTGAAGCTTTCTTT. Together with reference TRBV12-5 and TRBJ1-1, the CDR3 gives the full variable domain: DARVTQTPRHKVTEMGQEVTMRCQPILGHNTVFWYRQTMMQGLELLAYFRNRAPLDDSGMPKDRFSAEMPDATLATLKIQPSEPRDSAVYFCASGLLGGGRNTEAFFGQGTRLTVV.

V is TRBV28 and J is TRBJ2-1, with 8 bases lining up with TRBD2. This CDR3 has 17 amino acids. Germline V gives CDR1 MDHEN, CDR2 SYDVKM. The V gene end was trimmed by 5 bases and the J gene end by 5 bases; junction bases not matched to a gene: 14. The CDR3 is CASSPLLRAGANNEQFF. CDR3 DNA: TGTGCCAGCAGTCCTCTTCTCCGAGCGGGGGCAAACAATGAGCAGTTCTTC.

The rearrangement links TRBV5-5 to TRBJ1-1, with a possible D match to TRBD1 (6 bases). V was pared by 0 bases and J by 3 bases, with 12 bases between. Germline loops: CDR1 SGHKS, CDR2 YYEKEE (reference sequence). There are 15 residues in the CDR3. The CDR3 region has the DNA TGTGCCAGCAGCTTGGAGGCCGGGACACACACTGAAGCTTTCTTT. This sequence encodes CASSLEAGTHTEAFF.

This chain uses TRBV28 with TRBJ2-5; TRBD2 might be the D (6 bases). Trimming cost V 6 bases and J 2 bases, with 16 bases left between them. This CDR3 has 15 amino acids. Germline CDR1 is MDHEN and CDR2 is SYDVKM. CDR3 nucleotides: TGTGCCAGCAGCCACGGAGGGGAAGAACAAGAGACCCAGTACTTC. Its protein is CASSHGGEEQETQYF.

J is TRBJ2-7 and V is TRBV5-6; 7 nucleotides match TRBD1. The CDR3 contains 14 residues. Germline V gene data show CDR1 as SGHDT and CDR2 as YYEEEE. V dropped 4 bases and J dropped 2; count of bases not matched to a gene: 6. In DNA form, the CDR3 reads TGTGCCAGCAGCGTCGACAGGGTTCCCTACGAGCAGTACTTC. Its translation: CASSVDRVPYEQYF.

The chain has TRBV7-2 and TRBJ1-2; D not certain. CDR1 and CDR2 from the germline V gene are SGHTA and FQGNSA. There are 14 residues in the CDR3. The V and J ends lost 5 bases and 4 bases respectively, with 14 bases between them. CDR3 DNA: TGTGCCAGCAGCCCGCGGGCGGGTAGCTATGGCTACACCTTC. Its translation is CASSPRAGSYGYTF.

This chain joins TRBV9 and TRBJ2-3, with TRBD2 matching over 9 bases. The junction had 13 bases not matched to a gene; V was cut back by 4 bases and J by 4 bases. The CDR3 consists of 17 residues. Germline CDR1 SGDLS, CDR2 YYNGEE. The CDR3 coding sequence is TGTGCCAGCAGCAATCCCTCTAGCGGGGTACTTCCAGATACGCAGTATTTT. Translating gives CASSNPSSGVLPDTQYF. Variable domain in full (rest from reference TRBV9 and TRBJ2-3): DSGVTQTPKHLITATGQRVTLRCSPRSGDLSVYWYQQSLDQGLQFLIQYYNGEERAKGNILERFSAQQFPDLHSELNLSSLELGDSALYFCASSNPSSGVLPDTQYFGPGTRLTVL.